These T cell receptor beta chains were read from a single sample in a study of metastatic and nonmetastatic thyroid tumors. TCRdb ran MiXCR on the PCR reads. The data show about 23,000 clones, roughly 14% seen once. Input material: tumor tissue. These TCRs come from a female donor with papillary thyroid cancer or a benign thyroid nodule (not recorded which). Some clones in this sample may be carry-over from other donors' samples. CDR3s include the opening cysteine and the closing phenylalanine or tryptophan. D genes are given only for firm matches. Some rows mark clone size as missing; the rest say once, few, many or name a class of expanded clone.

j_call,d_call,v_call,clone_size,cdr3_aa,cdr3_nt
TRBJ1-1,TRBD1,TRBV27,NA,CANSEQGRAEAFF,TGTGCCAACTCAGAACAGGGGCGGGCTGAAGCTTTCTTT
TRBJ2-5,NA,TRBV10-2,NA,CASSDYGQETQYF,TGCGCCAGCAGTGATTACGGACAAGAGACCCAGTACTTC
TRBJ2-3,TRBD2,TRBV5-1,NA,CASSPSGRATDTQYF,TGCGCCAGCAGTCCTAGCGGGAGGGCGACAGATACGCAGTATTTT
TRBJ1-2,NA,TRBV2,NA,CASSGGGPPVYGYTF,TGTGCCAGCAGTGGAGGGGGGCCGCCCGTCTATGGCTACACCTTC
TRBJ1-2,NA,TRBV20-1,once,CSARVPSGNYGYTF,TGCAGTGCTAGAGTCCCATCAGGGAACTATGGCTACACCTTC
TRBJ2-1,NA,TRBV2,many,CASSTVGQFF,TGTGCCAGCAGTACAGTGGGGCAGTTCTTC
TRBJ2-3,TRBD2,TRBV5-1,medium-sized,CASSLNVGGGTDTQYF,TGCGCCAGCAGCTTGAATGTGGGGGGGGGCACAGATACGCAGTATTTT
TRBJ2-7,TRBD1,TRBV3-1,few,CASILRDSYEQYF,TGTGCCAGCATCCTCCGGGACAGCTACGAGCAGTACTTC
TRBJ2-7,TRBD1,TRBV12-3/TRBV12-4,few,CASSPEDRGREQYF,TGTGCCAGCAGTCCAGAGGACAGGGGGCGCGAGCAGTACTTC
TRBJ2-5,TRBD2,TRBV5-1,few,CASSLGTSGGETQYF,TGCGCCAGCAGCTTGGGGACTAGCGGGGGAGAGACCCAGTACTTC
TRBJ2-3,TRBD2,TRBV18,many,CASSFISGTGTDTQYF,TGTGCCAGCTCATTTATCAGCGGGACTGGCACAGATACGCAGTATTTT
TRBJ1-2,NA,TRBV30,NA,CAWSVTGKRAYGYTF,TGTGCCTGGAGCGTCACAGGGAAGAGGGCCTATGGCTACACCTTC
TRBJ1-4,TRBD1,TRBV6-5,many,CASSYSRRGANEKLFF,TGTGCCAGCAGTTACTCGCGCAGGGGGGCAAATGAAAAACTGTTTTTT
TRBJ2-4,TRBD1,TRBV6-1,many,CASSRTGDLAKNIQYF,TGTGCCAGCAGTCGAACAGGGGATTTGGCCAAAAACATTCAGTACTTC
TRBJ1-6,NA,TRBV11-2,many,CASSLTLRSPLHF,TGTGCCAGCAGCTTGACCCTTAGATCACCCCTCCACTTT
TRBJ1-1,NA,TRBV7-3,many,CASSARLNTEAFF,TGTGCCAGCAGCGCCCGTTTGAACACTGAAGCTTTCTTT
TRBJ2-1,NA,TRBV7-3,NA,CASSLTLGSGYNEQFF,TGTGCCAGCAGCTTAACGCTTGGTAGCGGATACAATGAGCAGTTCTTC
TRBJ2-3,NA,TRBV2,many,CASSASGPIRDTQYF,TGTGCCAGCAGTGCCTCGGGACCCATTCGGGATACGCAGTATTTT
TRBJ1-1,NA,TRBV11-2,many,CASSFGQSTEAFF,TGTGCCAGCAGCTTTGGGCAGAGCACTGAAGCTTTCTTT
TRBJ2-5,TRBD2,TRBV3-1,many,CASSQEGTRARETQYF,TGTGCCAGCAGCCAAGAGGGGACTAGGGCACGAGAGACCCAGTACTTC
TRBJ2-6,NA,TRBV28,many,CASAGQLLSGANVLTF,TGTGCCAGCGCGGGACAGTTACTCTCTGGGGCCAACGTCCTGACTTTC
TRBJ1-4,NA,TRBV18,many,CASSPRNRPNEKLFF,TGTGCCAGCTCACCAAGAAATAGACCTAATGAAAAACTGTTTTTT
TRBJ1-6,NA,TRBV13,many,CASSFSGEVSPLHF,TGTGCCAGCAGCTTTTCAGGGGAGGTATCACCCCTCCACTTT
TRBJ1-2,TRBD1,TRBV6-2/TRBV6-3,NA,CASSSEYRQGASGYTF,TGTGCCAGCAGTTCGGAATATCGGCAGGGGGCGAGTGGCTACACCTTC
TRBJ1-4,NA,TRBV19,many,CASSIAGEKLFF,TGTGCCAGTAGTATTGCCGGAGAAAAACTGTTTTTT
TRBJ2-3,NA,TRBV28,NA,CASSLPSAITDTQYF,TGTGCCAGCAGTTTACCTAGCGCGATCACAGATACGCAGTATTTT
TRBJ2-5,NA,TRBV6-1,few,CASSEAQNRETQYF,TGTGCCAGCAGTGAAGCACAGAACCGAGAGACCCAGTACTTC
TRBJ1-2,TRBD1,TRBV29-1,many,CSVRTGGNYGYTF,TGCAGCGTAAGGACAGGGGGTAACTATGGCTACACCTTC
TRBJ2-2,NA,TRBV6-4,many,CASSDTGVNTGELFF,TGTGCCAGCAGTGACACGGGTGTGAACACCGGGGAGCTGTTTTTT
TRBJ1-2,NA,TRBV3-1,NA,CASTKEDTGGGYTF,TGTGCCAGCACAAAAGAGGACACCGGGGGTGGCTACACCTTC
TRBJ2-2,NA,TRBV7-3,medium-sized,CASSLSSSGELFF,TGTGCCAGCAGTCTCTCTAGCTCCGGGGAGCTGTTTTTT
TRBJ2-7,NA,TRBV6-4,many,CATTSSYEQYF,TGTGCCACCACCTCCTCCTACGAGCAGTACTTC
TRBJ2-2,NA,TRBV7-3,many,CASSLDSTELFF,TGTGCCAGCAGCTTGGACAGTACGGAGCTGTTTTTT
TRBJ1-1,NA,TRBV4-2,many,CASSAGQPTEAFF,TGTGCCAGCAGCGCTGGACAGCCCACTGAAGCTTTCTTT
TRBJ2-7,TRBD2,TRBV12-3/TRBV12-4,few,CASSLRDYNEQYF,TGTGCCAGCAGTCTCCGGGACTATAACGAGCAGTACTTC
TRBJ1-5,NA,TRBV30,NA,CAWRAKQGDQPQHF,TGTGCCTGGAGGGCAAAACAGGGCGATCAGCCCCAGCATTTT
TRBJ2-2,NA,TRBV7-9,many,CASSSWENTGELFF,TGTGCCAGCAGCTCCTGGGAGAACACCGGGGAGCTGTTTTTT